This T cell receptor beta chain was observed in a study of T-cell memory formation after mild COVID-19. The V and J ends lost 2 bases and 2 bases, in that order; junction bases with no gene match: 2. The CDR3 contains 15 residues. CDR1 is SEHNR, CDR2 FQNEAQ, per germline (reference sequence). TCRdb re-derived calls from the 5' RACE reads in MiXCR, one entry per CDR3 protein. The sample includes fewer than 700,000 distinct CDR3 sequences, more than 15% of them seen just once. This clonotype occurred a few times. The chain recombines TRBV7-9 with TRBJ1-5; 8 bases are shared with TRBD1. This sequence originates from an adult woman who had mild COVID-19 (a few samples of this study predate the infection). Cell type and time point are not known. Sequencing used PBMCs or a T cell subset sorted from them (not recorded which). This chain's CDR3 is CASSLPGQGNQPQHF. The CDR3 nucleotides are TGTGCCAGCAGCTTACCGGGACAGGGCAATCAGCCCCAGCATTTT.